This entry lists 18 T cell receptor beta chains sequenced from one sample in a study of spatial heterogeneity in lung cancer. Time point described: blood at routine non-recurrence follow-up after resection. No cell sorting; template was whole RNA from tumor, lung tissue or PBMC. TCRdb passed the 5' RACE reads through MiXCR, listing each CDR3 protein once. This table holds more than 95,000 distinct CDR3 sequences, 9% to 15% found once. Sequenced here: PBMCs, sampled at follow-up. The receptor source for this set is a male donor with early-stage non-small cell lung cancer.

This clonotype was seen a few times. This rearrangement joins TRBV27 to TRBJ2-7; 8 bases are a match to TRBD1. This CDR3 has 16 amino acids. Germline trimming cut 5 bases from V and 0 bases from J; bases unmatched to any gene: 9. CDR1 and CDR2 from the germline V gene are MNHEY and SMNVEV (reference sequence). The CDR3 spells CASSGTRQGRSYEQYF. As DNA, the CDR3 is TGTGCCAGCAGTGGAACCAGACAGGGGCGCTCCTACGAGCAGTACTTC.

Written as DNA, the CDR3 is TGCGCCAGCAGCTTGGACAGGGCGGACACTGAAGCTTTCTTT. Translating gives CASSLDRADTEAFF. The chain has TRBV5-1 and TRBJ1-1; D is perhaps TRBD1 (6 bases). Germline CDR1 and CDR2: SGHRS and YFSETQ. Trimming stripped 0 bases from V and 3 bases from J, with 9 bases between. This CDR3 comprises 14 residues.

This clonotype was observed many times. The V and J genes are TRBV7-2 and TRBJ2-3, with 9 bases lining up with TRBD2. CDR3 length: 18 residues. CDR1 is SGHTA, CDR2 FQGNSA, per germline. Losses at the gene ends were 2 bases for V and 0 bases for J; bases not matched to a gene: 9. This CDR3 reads CASSLRGLAGPSTDTQYF. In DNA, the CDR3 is TGTGCCAGCAGCTTAAGGGGGCTAGCGGGGCCTAGCACAGATACGCAGTATTTT.

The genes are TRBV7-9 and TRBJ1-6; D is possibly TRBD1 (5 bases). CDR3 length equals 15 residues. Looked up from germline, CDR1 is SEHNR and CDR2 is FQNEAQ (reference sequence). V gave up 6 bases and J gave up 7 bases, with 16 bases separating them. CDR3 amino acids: CASRKIGALNSPLHF. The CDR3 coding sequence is TGTGCCAGCAGGAAAATCGGGGCTTTAAATTCACCCCTCCACTTT.

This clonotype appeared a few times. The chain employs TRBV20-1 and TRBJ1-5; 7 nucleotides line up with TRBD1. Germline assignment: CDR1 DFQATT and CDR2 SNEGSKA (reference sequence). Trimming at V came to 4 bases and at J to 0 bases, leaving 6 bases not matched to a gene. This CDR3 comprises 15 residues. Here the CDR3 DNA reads TGCAGTGCTATGGCAGGGGGTAATAGCAATCAGCCCCAGCATTTT. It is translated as CSAMAGGNSNQPQHF.

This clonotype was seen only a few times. CDR3 loop: CASKLTGGEYTGELFF. The CDR3 nucleotides read TGTGCCAGCAAACTCACAGGGGGCGAGTACACCGGGGAGCTGTTTTTT. The rearrangement uses TRBV2 and TRBJ2-2, with 9 bases fitting TRBD1. Trimming took 7 bases from V and 3 from J; bases not matched to a gene: 9. The CDR3 is 16 residues long. Germline V CDR1 and CDR2: SNHLY, FYNNEI.

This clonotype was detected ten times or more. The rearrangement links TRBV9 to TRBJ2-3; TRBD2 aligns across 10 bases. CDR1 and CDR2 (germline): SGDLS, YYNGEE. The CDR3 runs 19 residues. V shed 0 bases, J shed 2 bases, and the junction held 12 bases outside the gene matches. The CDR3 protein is CASSVGQGSGGTVTDTQYF. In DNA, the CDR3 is TGTGCCAGCAGCGTAGGACAGGGTAGCGGGGGGACGGTCACAGATACGCAGTATTTT.

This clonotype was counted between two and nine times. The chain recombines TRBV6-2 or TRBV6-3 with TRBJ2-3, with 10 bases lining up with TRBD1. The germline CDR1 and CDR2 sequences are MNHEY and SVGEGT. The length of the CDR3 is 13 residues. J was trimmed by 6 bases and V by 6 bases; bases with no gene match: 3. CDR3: CASRTGGIDTQYF. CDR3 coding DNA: TGTGCCAGCAGGACAGGGGGCATCGATACGCAGTATTTT.

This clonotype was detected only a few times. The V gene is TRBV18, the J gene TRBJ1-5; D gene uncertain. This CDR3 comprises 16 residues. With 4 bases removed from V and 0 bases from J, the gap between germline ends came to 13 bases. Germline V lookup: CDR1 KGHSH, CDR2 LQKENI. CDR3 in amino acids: CASSLTTGNSNQPQHF. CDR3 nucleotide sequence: TGTGCCAGCTCACTAACGACTGGGAATAGCAATCAGCCCCAGCATTTT. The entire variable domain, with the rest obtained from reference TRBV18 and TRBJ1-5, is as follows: NAGVMQNPRHLVRRRGQEARLRCSPMKGHSHVYWYRQLPEEGLKFMVYLQKENIIDESGMPKERFSAEFPKEGPSILRIQQVVRGDSAAYFCASSLTTGNSNQPQHFGDGTRLSIL.

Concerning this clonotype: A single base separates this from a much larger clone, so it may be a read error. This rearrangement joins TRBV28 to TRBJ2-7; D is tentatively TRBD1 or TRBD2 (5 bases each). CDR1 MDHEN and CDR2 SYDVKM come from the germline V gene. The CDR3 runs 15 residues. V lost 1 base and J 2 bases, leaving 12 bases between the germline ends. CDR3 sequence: CASSLYARGAYEQYF. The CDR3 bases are TGTGCCAGCAGTTTATATGCGAGGGGCGCCTACGAGCAGTACTTC. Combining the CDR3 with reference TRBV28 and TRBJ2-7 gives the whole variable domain DVKVTQSSRYLVKRTGEKVFLECVQDMDHENMFWYRQDPGLGLRLIYFSYDVKMKEKGDIPEGYSVSREKKERFSLILESASTNQTSMYLCASSLYARGAYEQYFGPGTRLTVT.

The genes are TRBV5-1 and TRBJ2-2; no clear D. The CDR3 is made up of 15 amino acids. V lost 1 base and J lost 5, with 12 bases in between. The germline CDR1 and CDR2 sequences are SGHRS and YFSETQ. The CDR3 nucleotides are TGCGCCAGCAGCTTGACCCAGATTCGGACCGGGGAGCTGTTTTTT. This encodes CASSLTQIRTGELFF.

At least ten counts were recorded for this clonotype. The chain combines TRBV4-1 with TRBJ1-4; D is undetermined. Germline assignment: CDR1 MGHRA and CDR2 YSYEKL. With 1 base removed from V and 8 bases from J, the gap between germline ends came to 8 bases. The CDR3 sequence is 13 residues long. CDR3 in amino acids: CASSQGIVEKLFF. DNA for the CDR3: TGCGCCAGCAGCCAAGGGATAGTCGAAAAACTGTTTTTT.

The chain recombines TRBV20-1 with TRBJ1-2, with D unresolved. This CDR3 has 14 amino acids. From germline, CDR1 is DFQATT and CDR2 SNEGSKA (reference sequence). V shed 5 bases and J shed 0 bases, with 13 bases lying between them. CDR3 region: CSADVFETNYGYTF. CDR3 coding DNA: TGCAGTGCTGACGTCTTTGAAACTAACTATGGCTACACCTTC.

The CDR3 here is CATSAGDNQPQHF. The CDR3 coding sequence is TGTGCCACCAGTGCAGGGGATAATCAGCCCCAGCATTTT. This rearrangement joins TRBV24-1 to TRBJ1-5; TRBD1 is a possible D gene (6 bases). V was trimmed by 5 bases and J by 4 bases, leaving 8 bases between them. The CDR3 has 13 residues. Per germline, CDR1 KGHDR and CDR2 SFDVKD.

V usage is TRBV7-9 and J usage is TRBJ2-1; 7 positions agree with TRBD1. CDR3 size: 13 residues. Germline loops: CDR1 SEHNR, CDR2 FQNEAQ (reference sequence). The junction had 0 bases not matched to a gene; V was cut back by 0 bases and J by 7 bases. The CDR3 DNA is TGTGCCAGCAGCTTAGCGACAGGGAATGAGCAGTTCTTC. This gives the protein CASSLATGNEQFF. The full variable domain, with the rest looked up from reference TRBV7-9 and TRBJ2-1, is DTGVSQNPRHKITKRGQNVTFRCDPISEHNRLYWYRQTLGQGPEFLTYFQNEAQLEKSRLLSDRFSAERPKGSFSTLEIQRTEQGDSAMYLCASSLATGNEQFFGPGTRLTVL.

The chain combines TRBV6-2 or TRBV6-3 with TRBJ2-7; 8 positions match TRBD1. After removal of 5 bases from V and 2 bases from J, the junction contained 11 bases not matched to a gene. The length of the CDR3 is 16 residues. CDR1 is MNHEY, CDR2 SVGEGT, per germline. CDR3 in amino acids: CASSDWTGQTPYEQYF. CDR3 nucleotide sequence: TGTGCCAGCAGTGACTGGACAGGGCAGACTCCCTACGAGCAGTACTTC.

The CDR3 spells CAWTPSSLGTQYF. DNA of the CDR3: TGTGCCTGGACCCCCTCATCCCTCGGTACGCAGTATTTT. The rearrangement uses TRBV30 and TRBJ2-3; no firm D call. The CDR3 runs 13 residues. V gave up 4 bases and J gave up 8 bases, with 16 bases separating them. Looked up from germline, CDR1 is GTSNPN and CDR2 is SVGIG (reference sequence).

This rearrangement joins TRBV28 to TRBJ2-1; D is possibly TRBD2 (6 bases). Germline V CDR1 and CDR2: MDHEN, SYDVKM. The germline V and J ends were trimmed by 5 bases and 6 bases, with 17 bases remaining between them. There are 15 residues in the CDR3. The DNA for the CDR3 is TGTGCCAGCAGTCCGTCGGGACTGGCCTCCAATGAGCAGTTCTTC. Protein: CASSPSGLASNEQFF.